Listed here is a single T cell receptor (beta chain). The repertoire was sequenced with immunoSEQ multiplex PCR; TCRdb's copy has only in-frame clones and lacks some. The data contain over 200,000 clones, approximately 83% of them seen just once; the ten biggest clones take up 1.5% to 2%. This sample was included in a study of blood T cell repertoires in COVID-19. About the research overall: The origin of the acute and convalescent COVID-19 samples was the United States, Italy and Spain.

CDR3 length equals 15 residues. The germline gives CDR1 SGHRS, CDR2 YFSETQ. Trimming removed 4 bases from V and 4 bases from J; junction bases left unmatched: 9. Sequenced material: PBMCs or T cells enriched from blood (not recorded which). The V call is TRBV5-1, the J call TRBJ2-7; 9 bases are shared with TRBD2. This sequence originates from a woman between 50 and 59 years old who had recovered from COVID-19. The CDR3 nucleotides are TGCGCCAGCAGCCCGGGACTAGCCCCCGGGTACGAGCAGTACTTC. It specifies CASSPGLAPGYEQYF.